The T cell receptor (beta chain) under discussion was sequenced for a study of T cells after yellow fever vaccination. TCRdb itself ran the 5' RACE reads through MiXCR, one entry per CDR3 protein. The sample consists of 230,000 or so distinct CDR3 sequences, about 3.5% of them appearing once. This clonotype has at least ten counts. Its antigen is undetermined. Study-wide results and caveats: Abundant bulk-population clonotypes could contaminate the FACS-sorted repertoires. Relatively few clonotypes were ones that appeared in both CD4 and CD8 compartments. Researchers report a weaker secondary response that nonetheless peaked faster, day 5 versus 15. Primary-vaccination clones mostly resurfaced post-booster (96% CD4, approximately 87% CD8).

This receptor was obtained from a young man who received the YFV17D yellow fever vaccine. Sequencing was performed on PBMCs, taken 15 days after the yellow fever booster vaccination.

The CDR3 coding sequence is TGCAGCGTTGACGACAGGGGGATCCATACGCAGTATTTT. Translating gives CSVDDRGIHTQYF. The chain links TRBV29-1 to TRBJ2-3, with TRBD1 matching over 9 bases. The J segment lost 7 bases and the V segment lost 3 bases, leaving 5 bases of the junction unmatched. The CDR3 has 13 amino acids. Per the germline V gene, CDR1 is SQVTM and CDR2 is ANQGSEA.